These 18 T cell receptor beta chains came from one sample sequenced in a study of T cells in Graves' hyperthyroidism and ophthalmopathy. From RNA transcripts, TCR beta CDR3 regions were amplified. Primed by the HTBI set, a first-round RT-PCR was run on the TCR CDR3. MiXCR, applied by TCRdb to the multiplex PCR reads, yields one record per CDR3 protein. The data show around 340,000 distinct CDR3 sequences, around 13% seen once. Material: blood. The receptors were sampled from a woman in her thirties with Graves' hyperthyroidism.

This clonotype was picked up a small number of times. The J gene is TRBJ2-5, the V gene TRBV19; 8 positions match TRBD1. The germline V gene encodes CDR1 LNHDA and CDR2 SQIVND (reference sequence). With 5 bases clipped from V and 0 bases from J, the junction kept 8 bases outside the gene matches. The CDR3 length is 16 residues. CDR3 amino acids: CASSARTGRYQETQYF. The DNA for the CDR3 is TGTGCCAGTAGTGCCCGGACAGGGCGTTACCAAGAGACCCAGTACTTC.

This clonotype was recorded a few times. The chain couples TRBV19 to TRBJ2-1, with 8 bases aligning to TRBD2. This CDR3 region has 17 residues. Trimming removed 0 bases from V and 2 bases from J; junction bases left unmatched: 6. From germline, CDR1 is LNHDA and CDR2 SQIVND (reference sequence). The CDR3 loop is CASSIDPSGGPYNEQFF. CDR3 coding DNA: TGTGCCAGTAGTATAGATCCGAGCGGGGGACCCTACAATGAGCAGTTCTTC.

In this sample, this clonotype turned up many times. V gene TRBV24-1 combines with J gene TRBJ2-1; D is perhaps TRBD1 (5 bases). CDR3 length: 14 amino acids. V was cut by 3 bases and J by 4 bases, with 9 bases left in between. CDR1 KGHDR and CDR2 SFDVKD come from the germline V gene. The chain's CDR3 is CATSDTAGYNEQFF. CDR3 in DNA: TGTGCCACCAGTGATACGGCAGGGTACAATGAGCAGTTCTTC.

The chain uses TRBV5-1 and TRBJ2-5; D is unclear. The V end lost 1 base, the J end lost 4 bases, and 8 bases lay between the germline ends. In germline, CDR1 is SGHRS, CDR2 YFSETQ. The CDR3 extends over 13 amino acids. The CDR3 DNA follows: TGCGCCAGCAGCTTGAGGGTTGGAGAGACCCAGTACTTC. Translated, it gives CASSLRVGETQYF.

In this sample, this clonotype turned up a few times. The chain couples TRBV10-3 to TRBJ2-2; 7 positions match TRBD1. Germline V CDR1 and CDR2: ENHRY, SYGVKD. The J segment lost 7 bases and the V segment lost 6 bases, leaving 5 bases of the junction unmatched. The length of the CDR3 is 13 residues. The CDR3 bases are TGTGCCATCAGCGGGACAGCCAACGGGGAGCTGTTTTTT. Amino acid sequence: CAISGTANGELFF.

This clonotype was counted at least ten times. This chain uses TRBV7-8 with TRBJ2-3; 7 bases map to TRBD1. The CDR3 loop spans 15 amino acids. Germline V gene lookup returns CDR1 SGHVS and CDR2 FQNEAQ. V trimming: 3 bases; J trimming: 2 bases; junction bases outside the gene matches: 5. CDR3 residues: CASSFKTGFTDTQYF. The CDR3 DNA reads TGTGCCAGCAGCTTCAAGACAGGGTTCACAGATACGCAGTATTTT.

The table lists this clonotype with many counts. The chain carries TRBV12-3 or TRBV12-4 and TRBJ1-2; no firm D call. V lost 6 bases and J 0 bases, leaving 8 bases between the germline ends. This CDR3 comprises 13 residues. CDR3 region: CASRGSPNYGYTF. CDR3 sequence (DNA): TGTGCCAGCAGAGGGAGCCCTAACTATGGCTACACCTTC.

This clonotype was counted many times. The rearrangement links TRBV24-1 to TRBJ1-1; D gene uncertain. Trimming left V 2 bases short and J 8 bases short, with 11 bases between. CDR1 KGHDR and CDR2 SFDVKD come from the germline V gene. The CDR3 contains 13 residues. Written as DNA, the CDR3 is TGTGCCACCAGTGATTCGACGTGGGGAGAAGCTTTCTTT. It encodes CATSDSTWGEAFF.

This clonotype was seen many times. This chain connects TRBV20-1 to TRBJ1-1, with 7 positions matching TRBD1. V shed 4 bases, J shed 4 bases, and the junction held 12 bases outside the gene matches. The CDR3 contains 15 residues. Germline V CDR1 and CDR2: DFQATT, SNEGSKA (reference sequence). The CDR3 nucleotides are TGCAGTGCTACTACCCTACAGGGGTCTTTCACTGAAGCTTTCTTT. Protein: CSATTLQGSFTEAFF.

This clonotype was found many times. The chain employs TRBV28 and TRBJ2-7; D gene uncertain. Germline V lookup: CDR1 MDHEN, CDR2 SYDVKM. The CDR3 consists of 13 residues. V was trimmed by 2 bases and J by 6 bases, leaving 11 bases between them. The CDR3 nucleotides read TGTGCCAGCAGTTTACGGAGTCCTGGCGAGCAGTACTTC. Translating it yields CASSLRSPGEQYF.

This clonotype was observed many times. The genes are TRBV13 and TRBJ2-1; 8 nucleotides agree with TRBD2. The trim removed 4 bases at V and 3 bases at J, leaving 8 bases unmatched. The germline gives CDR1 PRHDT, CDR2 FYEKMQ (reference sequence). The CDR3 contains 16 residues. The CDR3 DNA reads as TGTGCCAGCAGCTCGTCCGGGACTAGAGACTACAATGAGCAGTTCTTC. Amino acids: CASSSSGTRDYNEQFF.

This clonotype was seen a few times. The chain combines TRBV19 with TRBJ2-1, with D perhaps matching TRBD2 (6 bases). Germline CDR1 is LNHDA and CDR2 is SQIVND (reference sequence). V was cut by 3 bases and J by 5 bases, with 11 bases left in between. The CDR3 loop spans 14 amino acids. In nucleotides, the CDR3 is TGTGCCAGTAGTATCCGGCGGGACCACAATGAGCAGTTCTTC. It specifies CASSIRRDHNEQFF.

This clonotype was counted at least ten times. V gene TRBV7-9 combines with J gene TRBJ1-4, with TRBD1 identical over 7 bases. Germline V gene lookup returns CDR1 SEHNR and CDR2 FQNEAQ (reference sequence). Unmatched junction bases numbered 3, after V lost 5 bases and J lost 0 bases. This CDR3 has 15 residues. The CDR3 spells CASSPDRATNEKLFF. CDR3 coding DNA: TGTGCCAGCAGCCCAGACAGGGCAACTAATGAAAAACTGTTTTTT. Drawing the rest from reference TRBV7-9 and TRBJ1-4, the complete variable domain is DTGVSQNPRHKITKRGQNVTFRCDPISEHNRLYWYRQTLGQGPEFLTYFQNEAQLEKSRLLSDRFSAERPKGSFSTLEIQRTEQGDSAMYLCASSPDRATNEKLFFGSGTQLSVL.

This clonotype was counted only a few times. CDR3 nucleotides: TGTGCCAGCACCGAGGGGAGCGGGAGGGCAGGCGAGCAGTACTTC. It codes for CASTEGSGRAGEQYF. The chain carries TRBV6-2 or TRBV6-3 and TRBJ2-7; 10 bases map to TRBD2. This CDR3 has 15 amino acids. Germline values: CDR1 MNHEY, CDR2 SVGEGT. The ends lost 7 bases at V and 6 bases at J; junction bases unmatched: 12.

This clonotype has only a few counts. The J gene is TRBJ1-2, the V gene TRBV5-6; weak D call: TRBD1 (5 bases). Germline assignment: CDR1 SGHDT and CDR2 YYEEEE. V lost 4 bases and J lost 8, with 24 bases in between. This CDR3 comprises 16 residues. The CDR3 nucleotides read TGTGCCAGCAGCCCCCCTGTAGGGTCAGGGCCTGGCGGCTACACCTTC. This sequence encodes CASSPPVGSGPGGYTF.

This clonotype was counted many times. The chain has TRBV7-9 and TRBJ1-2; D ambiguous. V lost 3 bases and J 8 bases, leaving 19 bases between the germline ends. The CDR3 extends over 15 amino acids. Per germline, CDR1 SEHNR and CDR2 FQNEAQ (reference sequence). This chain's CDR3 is CASSFPLAPAAGYTF. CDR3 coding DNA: TGTGCCAGCAGCTTTCCCTTGGCCCCGGCGGCCGGCTACACCTTC.

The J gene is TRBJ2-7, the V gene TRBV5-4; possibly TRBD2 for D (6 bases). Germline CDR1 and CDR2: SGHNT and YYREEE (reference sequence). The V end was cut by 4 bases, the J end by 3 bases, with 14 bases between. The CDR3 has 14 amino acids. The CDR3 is CASSTSGAVYEQYF. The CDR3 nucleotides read TGTGCCAGCAGCACTTCGGGAGCTGTCTACGAGCAGTACTTC. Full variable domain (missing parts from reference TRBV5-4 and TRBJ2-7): ETGVTQSPTHLIKTRGQQVTLRCSSQSGHNTVSWYQQALGQGPQFIFQYYREEENGRGNFPPRFSGLQFPNYSSELNVNALELDDSALYLCASSTSGAVYEQYFGPGTRLTVT.

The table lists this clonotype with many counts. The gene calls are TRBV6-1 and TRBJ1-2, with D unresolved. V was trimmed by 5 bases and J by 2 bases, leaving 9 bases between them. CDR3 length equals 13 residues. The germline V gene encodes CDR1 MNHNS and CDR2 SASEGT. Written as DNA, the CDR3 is TGTGCCAGCAGTTCCGACAAAAACTATGGCTACACCTTC. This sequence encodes CASSSDKNYGYTF.